This T cell receptor (beta chain) was observed in a study of early T cells in non-severe SARS-CoV-2 infection. Study-level background: Chains stayed unpaired after sequencing of bulk RNA from unsorted whole blood.

Unique molecular identifier tags were affixed to discrete cDNA molecules. MiXCR was run by TCRdb on the 5' RACE reads, yielding one entry per CDR3 protein. Of 60,000 to 75,000 distinct CDR3 sequences in the sample, about 10% were seen once. Remarks on this clonotype: Its antigen remains unknown.

Points from the study as a whole: Clonotype matching in VDJdb favored anti-spike CD8 responses and did not capture private and CD4 specificities.

The sample was whole blood, taken at baseline. This TCR came from an adult who was a healthcare worker with PCR-confirmed SARS-CoV-2 infection or an uninfected control (not recorded which).

Here the CDR3 reads CASSLVNSNVDTQYF. The CDR3 DNA follows: TGTGCCAGCAGCTTAGTGAACAGTAATGTTGATACGCAGTATTTT. J is TRBJ2-3 and V is TRBV7-2; D is unresolved. Germline V gene lookup returns CDR1 SGHTA and CDR2 FQGNSA. The V end was cut by 1 base, the J end by 6 bases, with 14 bases between. CDR3 size: 15 residues.